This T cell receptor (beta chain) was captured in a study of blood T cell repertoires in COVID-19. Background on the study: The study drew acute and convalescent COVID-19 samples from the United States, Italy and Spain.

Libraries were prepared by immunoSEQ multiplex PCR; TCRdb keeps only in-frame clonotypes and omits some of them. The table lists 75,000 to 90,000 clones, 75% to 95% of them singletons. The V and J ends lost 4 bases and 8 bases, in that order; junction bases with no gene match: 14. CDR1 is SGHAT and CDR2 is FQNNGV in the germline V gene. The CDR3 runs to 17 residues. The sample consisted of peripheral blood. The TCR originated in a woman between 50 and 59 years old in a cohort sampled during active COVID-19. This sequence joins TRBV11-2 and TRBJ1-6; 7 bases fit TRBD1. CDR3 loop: CASSSSTGPTPYSPLHF. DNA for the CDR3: TGTGCCAGCAGCTCGTCGACAGGGCCAACACCGTATTCACCCCTCCACTTT. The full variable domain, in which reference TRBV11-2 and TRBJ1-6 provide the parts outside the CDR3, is EAGVAQSPRYKIIEKRQSVAFWCNPISGHATLYWYQQILGQGPKLLIQFQNNGVVDDSQLPKDRFSAERLKGVDSTLKIQPAKLEDSAVYLCASSSSTGPTPYSPLHFGNGTRLTVT.